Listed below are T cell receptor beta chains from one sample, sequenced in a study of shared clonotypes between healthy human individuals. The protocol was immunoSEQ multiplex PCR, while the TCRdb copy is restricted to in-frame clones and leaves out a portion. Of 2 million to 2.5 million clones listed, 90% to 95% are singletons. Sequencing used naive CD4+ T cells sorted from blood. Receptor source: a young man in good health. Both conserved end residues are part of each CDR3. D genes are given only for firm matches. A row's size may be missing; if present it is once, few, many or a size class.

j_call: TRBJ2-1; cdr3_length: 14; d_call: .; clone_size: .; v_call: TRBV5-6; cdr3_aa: CASSPEGGYNEQFF; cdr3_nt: TGTGCCAGCAGCCCGGAGGGAGGTTACAATGAGCAGTTCTTC
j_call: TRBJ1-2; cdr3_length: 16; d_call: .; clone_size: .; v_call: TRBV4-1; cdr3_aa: CASSQETTLPNYGYTF; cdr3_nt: TGCGCCAGCAGCCAAGAGACAACTCTACCAAACTATGGCTACACCTTC
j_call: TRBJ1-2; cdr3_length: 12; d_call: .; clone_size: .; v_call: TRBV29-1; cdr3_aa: CSVTSQAYGYTF; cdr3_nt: TGCAGCGTTACTAGCCAGGCCTATGGCTACACCTTC
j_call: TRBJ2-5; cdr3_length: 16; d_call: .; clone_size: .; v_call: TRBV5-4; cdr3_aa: CASSQTETYLQETQYF; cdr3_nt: TGTGCCAGCAGCCAGACAGAAACTTACCTCCAAGAGACCCAGTACTTC
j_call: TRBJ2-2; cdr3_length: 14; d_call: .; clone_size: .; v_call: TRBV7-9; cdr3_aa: CASSFAGFSGELFF; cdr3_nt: TGTGCCAGCAGCTTTGCAGGTTTTTCTGGGGAGCTGTTTTTT
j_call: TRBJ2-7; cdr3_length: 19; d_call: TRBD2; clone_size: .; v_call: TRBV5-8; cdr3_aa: CASSFQVRRLAGGSYEQYF; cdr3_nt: TGTGCCAGCAGCTTTCAAGTTAGGAGACTAGCGGGGGGGAGCTACGAGCAGTACTTC
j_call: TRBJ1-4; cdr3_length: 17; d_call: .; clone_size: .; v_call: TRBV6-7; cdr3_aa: CASSPDGASATNEKLFF; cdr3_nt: TGTGCCAGCAGTCCTGACGGGGCCTCAGCAACTAATGAAAAACTGTTTTTT
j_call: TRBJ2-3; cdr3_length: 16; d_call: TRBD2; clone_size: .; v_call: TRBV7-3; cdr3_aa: CASSSIERGGRDTQYF; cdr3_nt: TGTGCCAGCAGCTCGATTGAGCGGGGGGGACGAGATACGCAGTATTTT
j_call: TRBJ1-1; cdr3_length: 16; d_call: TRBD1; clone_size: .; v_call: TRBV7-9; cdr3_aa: CASSILLGTGNTEAFF; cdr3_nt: TGTGCCAGCAGCATCCTTCTCGGGACAGGCAACACTGAAGCTTTCTTT
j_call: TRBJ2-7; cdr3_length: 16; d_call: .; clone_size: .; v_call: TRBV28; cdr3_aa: CASSGPGLKTSYEQYF; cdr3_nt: TGTGCCAGCAGTGGGCCGGGGCTAAAAACCTCCTACGAGCAGTACTTC
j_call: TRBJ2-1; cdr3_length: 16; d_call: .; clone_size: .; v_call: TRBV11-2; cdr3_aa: CATSLDPGIAYNEQFF; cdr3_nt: TGTGCCACCAGCTTAGATCCGGGGATCGCCTACAATGAGCAGTTCTTC
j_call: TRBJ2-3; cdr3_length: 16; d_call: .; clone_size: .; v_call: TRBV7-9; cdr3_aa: CASSLLIGVPTDTQYF; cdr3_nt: TGTGCCAGCAGCTTATTAATTGGGGTACCAACAGATACGCAGTATTTT
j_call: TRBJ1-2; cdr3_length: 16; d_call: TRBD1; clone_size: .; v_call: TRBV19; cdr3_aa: CASSHRRDRESDGYTF; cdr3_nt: TGTGCCAGTAGTCACCGCCGGGACAGGGAATCCGATGGCTACACCTTC
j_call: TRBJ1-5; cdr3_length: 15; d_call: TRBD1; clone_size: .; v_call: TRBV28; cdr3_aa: CASSGQGLGNQPQHF; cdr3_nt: TGTGCCAGCAGTGGACAGGGATTAGGCAATCAGCCCCAGCATTTT
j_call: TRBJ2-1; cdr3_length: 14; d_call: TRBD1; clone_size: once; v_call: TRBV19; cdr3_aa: CASTPGTVYNEQFF; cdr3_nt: TGTGCCAGTACCCCGGGGACAGTCTACAATGAGCAGTTCTTC
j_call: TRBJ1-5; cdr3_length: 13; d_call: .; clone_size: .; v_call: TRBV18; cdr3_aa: CASSPSSNQPQHF; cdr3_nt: TGTGCCAGCTCACCATCTAGCAATCAGCCCCAGCATTTT
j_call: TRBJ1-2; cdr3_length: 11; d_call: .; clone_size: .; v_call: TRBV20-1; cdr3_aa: CSASEVGGYTF; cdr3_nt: TGCAGTGCTTCAGAGGTAGGCGGCTACACCTTC
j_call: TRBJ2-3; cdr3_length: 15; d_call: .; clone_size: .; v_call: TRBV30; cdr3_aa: CAWSRDWASTDTQYF; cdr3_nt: TGTGCCTGGAGCCGGGACTGGGCCAGCACAGATACGCAGTATTTT
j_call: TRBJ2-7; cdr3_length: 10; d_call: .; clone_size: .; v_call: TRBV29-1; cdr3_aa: CSVITYEQYF; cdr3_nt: TGCAGCGTTATAACGTACGAGCAGTACTTC
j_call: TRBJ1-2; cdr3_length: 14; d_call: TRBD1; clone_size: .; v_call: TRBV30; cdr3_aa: CAWSTTTGNYGYTF; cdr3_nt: TGTGCCTGGAGTACTACGACAGGGAACTATGGCTACACCTTC
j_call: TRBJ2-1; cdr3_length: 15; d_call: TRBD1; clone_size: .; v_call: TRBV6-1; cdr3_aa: CASGRLDRDLGEQFF; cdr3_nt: TGTGCCAGCGGCCGGTTGGACAGGGACCTGGGCGAGCAGTTCTTC
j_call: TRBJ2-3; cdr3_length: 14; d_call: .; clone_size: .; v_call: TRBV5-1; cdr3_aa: CASSSGVSTDTQYF; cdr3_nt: TGCGCCAGCAGCTCCGGGGTCTCCACAGATACGCAGTATTTT
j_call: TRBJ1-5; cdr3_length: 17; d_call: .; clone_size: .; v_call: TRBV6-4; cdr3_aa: CARSGLQGRPSNQPQHF; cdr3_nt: TGTGCCAGATCTGGGTTGCAGGGGCGGCCTAGCAATCAGCCCCAGCATTTT
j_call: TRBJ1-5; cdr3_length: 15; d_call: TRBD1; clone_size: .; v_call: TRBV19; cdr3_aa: CASRRDRNSNQPQHF; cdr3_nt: TGTGCCAGTAGAAGGGACAGAAATAGCAATCAGCCCCAGCATTTT
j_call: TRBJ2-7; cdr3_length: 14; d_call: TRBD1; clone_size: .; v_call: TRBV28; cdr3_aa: CASSPSDRAYEQYF; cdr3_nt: TGTGCCAGCAGTCCTTCGGACAGGGCGTACGAGCAGTACTTC
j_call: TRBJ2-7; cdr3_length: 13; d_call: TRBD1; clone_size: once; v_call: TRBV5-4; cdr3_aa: CASSLQGASEQYF; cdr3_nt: TGTGCCAGCAGCTTGCAGGGGGCAAGCGAGCAGTACTTC
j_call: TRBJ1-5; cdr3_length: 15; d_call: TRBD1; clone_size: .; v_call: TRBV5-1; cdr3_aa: CASSWTGGSNQPQHF; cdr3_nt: TGCGCCAGCAGCTGGACAGGGGGGAGCAATCAGCCCCAGCATTTT
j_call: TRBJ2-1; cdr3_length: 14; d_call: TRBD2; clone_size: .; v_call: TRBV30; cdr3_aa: CAWSVTAGGREQFF; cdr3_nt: TGTGCCTGGAGTGTTACAGCGGGGGGCCGTGAGCAGTTCTTC
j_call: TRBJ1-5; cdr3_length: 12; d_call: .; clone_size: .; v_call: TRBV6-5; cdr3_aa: CASNPGLQPQHF; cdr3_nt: TGTGCCAGCAATCCAGGGCTTCAGCCCCAGCATTTT
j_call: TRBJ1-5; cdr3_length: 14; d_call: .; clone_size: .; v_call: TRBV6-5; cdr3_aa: CASSYGGPGQPQHF; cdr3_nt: TGTGCCAGCAGTTACGGGGGACCCGGGCAGCCCCAGCATTTT
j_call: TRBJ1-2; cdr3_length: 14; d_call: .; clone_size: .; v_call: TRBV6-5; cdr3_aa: CASSWDIANYGYTF; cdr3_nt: TGTGCCAGCAGTTGGGACATTGCTAACTATGGCTACACCTTC
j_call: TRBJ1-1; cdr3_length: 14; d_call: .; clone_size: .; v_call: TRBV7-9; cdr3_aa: CASSLAGMGTEAFF; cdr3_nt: TGTGCCAGCAGCTTAGCGGGCATGGGCACTGAAGCTTTCTTT
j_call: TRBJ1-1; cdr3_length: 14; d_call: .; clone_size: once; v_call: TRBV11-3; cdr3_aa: CASSRVLRGTEAFF; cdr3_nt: TGTGCCAGCAGCCGAGTCCTGAGGGGGACTGAAGCTTTCTTT
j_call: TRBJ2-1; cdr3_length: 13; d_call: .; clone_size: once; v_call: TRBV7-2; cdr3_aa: CASSFMTYNEQFF; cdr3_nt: TGTGCCAGCAGCTTCATGACCTACAATGAGCAGTTCTTC
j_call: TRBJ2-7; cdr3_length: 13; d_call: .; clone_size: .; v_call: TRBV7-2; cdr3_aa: CASTARGQDEQYF; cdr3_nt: TGTGCCAGCACGGCCCGGGGGCAGGACGAGCAGTACTTC
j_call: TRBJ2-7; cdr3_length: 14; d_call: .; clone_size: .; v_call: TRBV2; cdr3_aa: CASSRQLSSYEQYF; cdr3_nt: TGTGCCAGCAGTCGGCAGTTAAGCTCCTACGAGCAGTACTTC
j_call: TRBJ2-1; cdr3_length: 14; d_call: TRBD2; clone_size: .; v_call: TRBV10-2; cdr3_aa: CASGERGTYNEQFF; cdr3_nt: TGCGCCAGCGGAGAGCGGGGAACCTACAATGAGCAGTTCTTC
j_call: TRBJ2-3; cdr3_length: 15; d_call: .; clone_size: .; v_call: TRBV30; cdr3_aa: CAWSVDGSGTDTQYF; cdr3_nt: TGTGCCTGGAGTGTAGACGGGAGTGGAACAGATACGCAGTATTTT
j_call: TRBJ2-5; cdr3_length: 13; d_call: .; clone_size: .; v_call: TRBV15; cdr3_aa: CATSSLRAETQYF; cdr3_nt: TGTGCCACCAGTAGTCTGCGGGCGGAGACCCAGTACTTC
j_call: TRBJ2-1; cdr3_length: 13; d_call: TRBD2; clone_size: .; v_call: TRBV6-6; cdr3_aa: CAGGLGATGEQFF; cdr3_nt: TGTGCCGGAGGACTAGGGGCCACCGGTGAGCAGTTCTTC
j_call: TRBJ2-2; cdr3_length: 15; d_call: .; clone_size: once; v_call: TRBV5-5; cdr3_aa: CASTTPGLPTGELFF; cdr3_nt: TGTGCCAGCACTACACCGGGACTTCCAACCGGGGAGCTGTTTTTT
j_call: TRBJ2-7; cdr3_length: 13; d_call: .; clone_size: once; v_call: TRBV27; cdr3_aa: CASSPWPVYEQYF; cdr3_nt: TGTGCCAGCAGTCCTTGGCCCGTCTACGAGCAGTACTTC
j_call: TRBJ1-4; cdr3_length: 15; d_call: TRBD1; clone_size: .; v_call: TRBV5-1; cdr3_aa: CASSLLGGDGEKLFF; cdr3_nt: TGCGCCAGCAGCTTGTTAGGGGGCGACGGTGAAAAACTGTTTTTT
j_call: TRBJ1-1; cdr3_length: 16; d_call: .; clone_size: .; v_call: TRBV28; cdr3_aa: CASSPSPGVMNTEAFF; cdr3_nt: TGTGCCAGCAGCCCCAGTCCAGGGGTTATGAACACTGAAGCTTTCTTT
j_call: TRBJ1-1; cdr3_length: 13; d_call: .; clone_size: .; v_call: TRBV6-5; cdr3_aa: CASTSPGDTEAFF; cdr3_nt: TGTGCCAGCACCTCCCCGGGGGACACTGAAGCTTTCTTT
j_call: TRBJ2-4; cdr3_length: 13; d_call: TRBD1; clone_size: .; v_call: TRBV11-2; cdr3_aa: CASSPGQGGIQYF; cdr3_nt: TGTGCCAGCAGCCCTGGACAGGGAGGCATTCAGTACTTC
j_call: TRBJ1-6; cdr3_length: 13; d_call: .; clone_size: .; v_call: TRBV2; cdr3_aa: CASSASYNSPLHF; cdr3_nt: TGTGCCAGCAGTGCCAGCTATAATTCACCCCTCCACTTT